The present entry profiles one T cell receptor (beta chain) with its context. The antigen is undetermined. Because the CDR3's place on the DNA is in doubt, the DNA is left out and the CDR3 is given as listed by TCRdb. The culture ran for roughly 10 days before CD4+ T cells were isolated. The person had PCR-confirmed SARS-CoV-2 infection between March and December 2020. It was two doses of either the BNT162b2 or mRNA-1273 vaccine that participants received. The germline V gene encodes CDR1 SGHTA and CDR2 FQGNSA. The CDR3 sequence runs 15 residues, both termini included. Using immunoSEQ multiplex PCR, the repertoire was profiled, and TCRdb retains in-frame clones only, with some absent. Of 30,000 to 35,000 clones in the sample, around 80% are singletons; the top ten hold 6.5% to 7.5%. This record comes from a study of vaccination effects on CD4 cells after COVID-19.

Sequencing used CD4+ T cells from PBMCs cultured without peptide, obtained after COVID-19 vaccination. The receptor was derived from a human donor who had a prior SARS-CoV-2 infection. V gene TRBV7-2 combines with J gene TRBJ2-7; TRBD1 is the table's D call, not checked against the DNA. Here the CDR3 reads CASSTSTGSSYEQYF.